These T cell receptor beta chains were read from a single sample in a study of T cell changes during pregnancy in multiple sclerosis. Sequencing used immunoSEQ multiplex PCR; TCRdb keeps in-frame clones, though not all of them. The repertoire holds roughly 83,000 clones, with roughly nine tenths as singletons. This specimen consisted of PBMCs, obtained in the first trimester of pregnancy. The receptor set was obtained from a female donor in good health, serving as a control in a pregnancy study. Some clones in this sample may be carry-over from other donors' samples. Each CDR3 is given with its conserved first and last residue. Fields, in order: D gene, J gene, V gene, clone size, CDR3 DNA, CDR3 protein. D genes are given only for firm matches. Some rows mark clone size as missing; the rest say once, few, many or name a class of expanded clone.

d_call: NA; j_call: TRBJ2-7; v_call: TRBV9; clone_size: NA; cdr3_nt: TGTGCCAGCAGCGTAGGGGCCTCCTCTCGGGAGATCTACGAGCAGTACTTC; cdr3_aa: CASSVGASSREIYEQYF
d_call: TRBD2; j_call: TRBJ2-3; v_call: TRBV28; clone_size: NA; cdr3_nt: TGTGCCAGCAATCTACTAGCGACTAGCACAGATACGCAGTATTTT; cdr3_aa: CASNLLATSTDTQYF
d_call: TRBD1; j_call: TRBJ1-2; v_call: TRBV5-1; clone_size: NA; cdr3_nt: TGCGCCAGCAGCCCCACAGGGGACTATGGCTACACCTTC; cdr3_aa: CASSPTGDYGYTF
d_call: TRBD1; j_call: TRBJ1-6; v_call: TRBV27; clone_size: NA; cdr3_nt: TGTGCCAGCACCTTTGGACAGGGAGCGGCACCCCTCCACTTT; cdr3_aa: CASTFGQGAAPLHF
d_call: NA; j_call: TRBJ1-3; v_call: TRBV5-1; clone_size: NA; cdr3_nt: TGCGCCAGCAGCTTGGAAGGACGGGGCTCTGGAAACACCATATATTTT; cdr3_aa: CASSLEGRGSGNTIYF
d_call: TRBD1; j_call: TRBJ2-4; v_call: TRBV28; clone_size: once; cdr3_nt: TGTGCCACCGCGGGGAGGACAGGGTCTCACATTCAGTACTTC; cdr3_aa: CATAGRTGSHIQYF
d_call: NA; j_call: TRBJ2-7; v_call: TRBV27; clone_size: NA; cdr3_nt: TGTGCCAGCAGTTTAAGGCCCCCGATGAGGACCTACGAGCAGTACTTC; cdr3_aa: CASSLRPPMRTYEQYF
d_call: TRBD1; j_call: TRBJ1-1; v_call: TRBV9; clone_size: few; cdr3_nt: TGTGCCAGCAGAGGACAGGGGTCTGAAGCTTTCTTT; cdr3_aa: CASRGQGSEAFF
d_call: TRBD1; j_call: TRBJ2-1; v_call: TRBV9; clone_size: NA; cdr3_nt: TGTGCCAGCAGCGTGGGACAGGGTACCTACAATGAGCAGTTCTTC; cdr3_aa: CASSVGQGTYNEQFF
d_call: NA; j_call: TRBJ1-1; v_call: TRBV28; clone_size: NA; cdr3_nt: TGTGCCAGCAGACCAATTCAGGCGTCGGTTGGAGCTTTCTTT; cdr3_aa: CASRPIQASVGAFF
d_call: NA; j_call: TRBJ2-1; v_call: TRBV7-8; clone_size: NA; cdr3_nt: TGTGCCAGCAGCTTTACTAGCCGTTCCTACAATGAGCAGTTCTTC; cdr3_aa: CASSFTSRSYNEQFF
d_call: NA; j_call: TRBJ1-1; v_call: TRBV14; clone_size: few; cdr3_nt: TGTGCCAGCAGTCTTACACCAGGGGTAACTGAAGCTTTCTTT; cdr3_aa: CASSLTPGVTEAFF
d_call: TRBD1; j_call: TRBJ1-2; v_call: TRBV4-1; clone_size: NA; cdr3_nt: TGCGCCAGCAGCCAAGAAAACAGGGGGGATGGCTACACCTTC; cdr3_aa: CASSQENRGDGYTF
d_call: TRBD2; j_call: TRBJ2-1; v_call: TRBV29-1; clone_size: NA; cdr3_nt: TGCAGCGGCCAGGGAGGGAATACGTACAATGAGCAGTTCTTC; cdr3_aa: CSGQGGNTYNEQFF
d_call: TRBD1; j_call: TRBJ1-2; v_call: TRBV7-9; clone_size: NA; cdr3_nt: TGTGCCAGCAGCCCGAGGGCACAGTACAGGGGGCCTAACTATGGCTACACCTTC; cdr3_aa: CASSPRAQYRGPNYGYTF
d_call: TRBD2; j_call: TRBJ2-1; v_call: TRBV7-7; clone_size: NA; cdr3_nt: TGTGCTAGCAGCTTACAGGCTAGCGGGAGTGATGAGCAGTTCTTC; cdr3_aa: CASSLQASGSDEQFF
d_call: TRBD2; j_call: TRBJ2-5; v_call: TRBV11-1; clone_size: NA; cdr3_nt: TGTGCCAGCAGCTTAGCCCTAGCGGGAGGGCCGCAGACCCAGTACTTC; cdr3_aa: CASSLALAGGPQTQYF
d_call: NA; j_call: TRBJ2-7; v_call: TRBV7-9; clone_size: NA; cdr3_nt: TGTGCCAGCAGCGACAGCCGGAGCTCCTACGAGCAGTACTTC; cdr3_aa: CASSDSRSSYEQYF
d_call: TRBD2; j_call: TRBJ2-2; v_call: TRBV28; clone_size: NA; cdr3_nt: TGTGCCAGCAGCACAGGGACTAGCGGTTTAATGGAGCTGTTTTTT; cdr3_aa: CASSTGTSGLMELFF
d_call: TRBD1; j_call: TRBJ2-7; v_call: TRBV18; clone_size: NA; cdr3_nt: TGTGCCAGCGCCCTGACAGGGGACGAGCAGTACTTC; cdr3_aa: CASALTGDEQYF